The 11 T cell receptor beta chains below all came from one sample that was sequenced in a study of control samples from healthy donors and cancer patients. Measured with immunoSEQ multiplex PCR; TCRdb has only the in-frame clones, and not every one. The sample has approximately 26,000 clones; approximately 78% are singletons. Sequenced sample: PBMCs. These receptors were collected from a man aged 55 to 70 with colorectal cancer.

The V gene is TRBV11-3, the J gene TRBJ2-3; 16 bases fit TRBD2. Looked up from germline, CDR1 is SGHNT and CDR2 is YENEEA. V lost 5 bases and J lost 4; bases outside the gene matches: 12. The CDR3 sequence is 19 residues long. CDR3 in amino acids: CASSKKGLAGGAMADTQYF. CDR3 in DNA: TGTGCCAGCAGCAAAAAGGGACTAGCGGGGGGGGCCATGGCAGATACGCAGTATTTT.

This chain connects TRBV6-2 or TRBV6-3 to TRBJ1-5, with TRBD1 identical over 11 bases. V gave up 4 bases and J gave up 7 bases; unmatched junction bases: 9. Germline V gene data show CDR1 as MNHEY and CDR2 as SVGEGT. The CDR3 covers 16 residues. The CDR3 DNA reads as TGTGCCAGCAGTTCCTCGGGACAGGGGGGTAGGCAGCCCCAGCATTTT. This encodes CASSSSGQGGRQPQHF.

The chain joins TRBV5-4 to TRBJ2-7; 10 nucleotides match TRBD2. The CDR3 covers 15 residues. In germline, CDR1 is SGHNT, CDR2 YYREEE (reference sequence). V lost 3 bases and J lost 0; bases outside the gene matches: 3. The DNA for the CDR3 is TGTGCCAGCAGCTCTAGCGGGGGAAGCTCCTACGAGCAGTACGTC. Its protein is CASSSSGGSSYEQYV.

This chain joins TRBV5-1 and TRBJ2-3, with 12 nucleotides matching TRBD2. The V and J ends lost 4 bases and 2 bases, in that order; junction bases with no gene match: 8. CDR3 length: 17 residues. CDR1 and CDR2 from the germline V gene are SGHRS and YFSETQ. The CDR3 nucleotides read TGCGCCAGCAGCCGCCAGACTAGCGGGGGACTCACAGATACGCAGTATTTT. Its translation is CASSRQTSGGLTDTQYF.

The chain links TRBV13 to TRBJ2-3; 7 bases map to TRBD1. The CDR3 length is 15 residues. From germline, CDR1 is PRHDT and CDR2 FYEKMQ (reference sequence). Losses at the gene ends were 2 bases for V and 3 bases for J; bases not matched to a gene: 5. The CDR3 region has the DNA TGTGCCAGCAGCTTAAAGGGGGCGGGTACAGATACGCAGTATTTT. Its protein is CASSLKGAGTDTQYF.

The rearrangement joins TRBV27 to TRBJ1-5, with D possibly being TRBD1 (5 bases). Per the germline V gene, CDR1 is MNHEY and CDR2 is SMNVEV (reference sequence). The CDR3 totals 13 residues. V dropped 2 bases and J dropped 4 bases, with 6 bases sitting between them. DNA of the CDR3: TGTGCCAGCAGTTTAAGGGGTAATCAGCCCCAGCATTTT. This encodes CASSLRGNQPQHF.

V is TRBV3-1 (or the pseudogene TRBV3-2) and J is TRBJ2-1, with 9 bases that match TRBD2. The CDR3 runs 13 residues. Germline V lookup: CDR1 LGHDT, CDR2 YNNKEL (reference sequence). V gave up 4 bases and J gave up 7 bases; unmatched junction bases: 2. The CDR3 DNA reads as TGTGCCAGCAGCCGGCTAGCGGGGAATGAGCAGTTCTTC. It is translated as CASSRLAGNEQFF.

The chain employs TRBV4-1 and TRBJ1-2; TRBD1 matches at 9 bases. This CDR3 comprises 15 residues. The V gene end was trimmed by 4 bases and the J gene end by 6 bases; junction bases not matched to a gene: 9. Germline V lookup: CDR1 MGHRA, CDR2 YSYEKL. The CDR3 loop reads CASSLKTGGVNGYTF. CDR3 DNA: TGCGCCAGCAGCCTGAAGACAGGGGGGGTCAATGGCTACACCTTC.

CDR3 residues: CASSPGQSTEAFF. In DNA form, the CDR3 reads TGTGCCAGCAGCCCGGGACAGAGCACTGAAGCTTTCTTT. The J gene is TRBJ1-1, the V gene TRBV5-5; 7 bases match TRBD1. The trim removed 4 bases at V and 4 bases at J, leaving 4 bases unmatched. Germline CDR1 and CDR2: SGHKS and YYEKEE (reference sequence). There are 13 residues in the CDR3.

This clone has a single count. The CDR3 here is CASSLGRGPGEQYF. The CDR3 bases are TGCGCCAGCAGCTTGGGCAGGGGGCCAGGGGAGCAGTACTTC. The V gene is TRBV5-1, the J gene TRBJ2-7, with 8 nucleotides matching TRBD1. Germline values: CDR1 SGHRS, CDR2 YFSETQ. CDR3 length equals 14 residues. V lost 0 bases to trimming and J lost 7 bases; unmatched junction nucleotides: 6.

The J gene is TRBJ2-6, the V gene TRBV5-4; 8 bases align to TRBD2. The length of the CDR3 is 16 residues. CDR1 and CDR2 (germline): SGHNT, YYREEE (reference sequence). V dropped 0 bases and J dropped 4; count of bases not matched to a gene: 3. As DNA, the CDR3 is TGTGCCAGCAGCTTGGGAGCGGGGGTCGGGGCCAACGTCCTGACTTTC. This translates into CASSLGAGVGANVLTF. The full variable domain, rest sourced from reference TRBV5-4 and TRBJ2-6, is ETGVTQSPTHLIKTRGQQVTLRCSSQSGHNTVSWYQQALGQGPQFIFQYYREEENGRGNFPPRFSGLQFPNYSSELNVNALELDDSALYLCASSLGAGVGANVLTFGAGSRLTVL.